A single sample is the source of the 29 T cell receptor beta chains below, sequenced in a study of blood T cell repertoires in COVID-19 (dated by TCRdb to between 2020 and 2021). Library preparation employed the immunoSEQ multiplex PCR assay. TCRdb provides this immuneACCESS table in a form limited to in-frame rearrangements. Some clones are lacking; in checked studies, under half of them reflect an unresolved V gene, and why the rest are absent is not known. The sample has some 260,000 clones on record, around 82% of them singletons. The top ten hold 4.5% to 6% of the sample. The sequencing input was peripheral blood. The receptors were gathered from a woman older than 75 with active or convalescent COVID-19.

The chain links TRBV19 to TRBJ1-5; D perhaps matches TRBD1 (6 bases). This CDR3 spans 16 amino acids. The germline V gene encodes CDR1 LNHDA and CDR2 SQIVND (reference sequence). The V end lost 4 bases, the J end lost 5 bases, and 18 bases lay between the germline ends. CDR3 bases: TGTGCCAGTAGTACTAAAACAGGGCGCTTTGATCAGCCCCAGCATTTT. It encodes CASSTKTGRFDQPQHF.

At least ten counts were recorded for this clone. This chain uses TRBV7-9 with TRBJ1-3, with TRBD1 as a possible D gene (5 bases). The CDR3 has 15 residues. Germline V gene lookup returns CDR1 SEHNR and CDR2 FQNEAQ (reference sequence). V was shortened by 5 bases and J by 1 base, with 12 bases between the two germline ends. The CDR3 nucleotides read TGTGCCAGCAGCCCCCATGGACAATCTGGAAACACCATATATTTT. As protein: CASSPHGQSGNTIYF. The full variable domain, its missing parts supplied by reference TRBV7-9 and TRBJ1-3, is DTGVSQNPRHKITKRGQNVTFRCDPISEHNRLYWYRQTLGQGPEFLTYFQNEAQLEKSRLLSDRFSAERPKGSFSTLEIQRTEQGDSAMYLCASSPHGQSGNTIYFGEGSWLTVV.

The chain uses TRBV7-2 and TRBJ2-3, with 10 bases lining up with TRBD2. The V and J ends lost 5 bases and 3 bases, in that order; junction bases with no gene match: 11. The CDR3 spans 17 residues. Per germline, CDR1 SGHTA and CDR2 FQGNSA. The CDR3 coding sequence is TGTGCCAGCAGCCCCCGGGGCAGCGGGGGGGTAACAGATACGCAGTATTTT. It translates to CASSPRGSGGVTDTQYF.

V is TRBV5-6 and J is TRBJ2-3, with no clear D. V was clipped by 4 bases and J by 3 bases, with 15 bases between them. The CDR3 length is 15 residues. Per the germline V gene, CDR1 is SGHDT and CDR2 is YYEEEE. CDR3: CASSPLSDTTDTQYF. The CDR3, as DNA: TGTGCCAGCAGCCCCCTAAGTGATACTACAGATACGCAGTATTTT.

This clone was counted a few times. The rearrangement uses TRBV18 and TRBJ1-1, with D possibly TRBD1 on 6 matching bases. This CDR3 is 12 amino acids long. V was pared by 6 bases and J by 5 bases, with 10 bases between. Per germline, CDR1 KGHSH and CDR2 LQKENI. CDR3 nucleotide sequence: TGTGCCAGCTCGTCGCAGGGGACTGAAGCTTTCTTT. Translated: CASSSQGTEAFF.

The CDR3 DNA reads TGTGCCAGCAGCCAAGCCGGACGGGGGGGAGAGACCCAGTACTTC. The encoded protein is CASSQAGRGGETQYF. The V gene is TRBV3-1 (or the pseudogene TRBV3-2), the J gene TRBJ2-5; 8 nucleotides agree with TRBD2. With 1 base clipped from V and 4 bases from J, the junction kept 5 bases outside the gene matches. CDR3 length: 15 residues. The germline V gene has CDR1 LGHDT and CDR2 YNNKEL (reference sequence).

V and J are TRBV7-9 and TRBJ2-7, with 8 bases aligning to TRBD1. The V segment lost 3 bases and the J segment 3 bases; nucleotides outside the gene matches: 4. The CDR3 is 14 amino acids. Germline loops: CDR1 SEHNR, CDR2 FQNEAQ (reference sequence). The CDR3 coding sequence is TGTGCCAGCAGCTTCGGGACAGGACACTACGAGCAGTACTTC. Translation: CASSFGTGHYEQYF.

V is TRBV19 and J is TRBJ1-1, with no clear D. The length of the CDR3 is 14 residues. The ends were cut back, 5 bases at V and 0 bases at J, with 10 bases in the middle. CDR1 and CDR2 from the germline V gene are LNHDA and SQIVND (reference sequence). In DNA, the CDR3 is TGTGCCAGTAGTTTTAGCAGAATGAACACTGAAGCTTTCTTT. Its protein product is CASSFSRMNTEAFF.

The chain uses TRBV5-1 and TRBJ1-4; 12 bases map to TRBD1. Germline V gene lookup returns CDR1 SGHRS and CDR2 YFSETQ. The CDR3 sequence is 19 residues long. The V gene end was trimmed by 6 bases and the J gene end by 4 bases; junction bases not matched to a gene: 16. The CDR3 DNA reads TGCGCCAGCAACTTTCCTACTCTAGGGACAGGGGGCATTAATGAAAAACTGTTTTTT. This sequence encodes CASNFPTLGTGGINEKLFF.

V is TRBV5-1 and J is TRBJ1-1; weak D call: TRBD1 (5 bases). Germline values: CDR1 SGHRS, CDR2 YFSETQ. The CDR3 has 14 amino acids. V dropped 1 base and J dropped 4 bases, with 11 bases sitting between them. The CDR3 bases are TGCGCCAGCAGCTTGCAGGGAGGGAGCACTGAAGCTTTCTTT. This codes for CASSLQGGSTEAFF.

To note about this clone: The sample carries other DNA sequences with the same CDR3. The V and J genes are TRBV7-9 and TRBJ1-5, with D tentatively TRBD1 (6 bases). Trimming shortened V by 5 bases and J by 2 bases, and 10 bases separated the two germline ends. CDR1 and CDR2 from the germline V gene are SEHNR and FQNEAQ (reference sequence). The CDR3 consists of 14 residues. The CDR3 nucleotides read TGTGCCAGCAGCGAACAGGGTGGCAATCAGCCCCAGCATTTT. This sequence encodes CASSEQGGNQPQHF. The entire variable domain, with the rest obtained from reference TRBV7-9 and TRBJ1-5, is as follows: DTGVSQNPRHKITKRGQNVTFRCDPISEHNRLYWYRQTLGQGPEFLTYFQNEAQLEKSRLLSDRFSAERPKGSFSTLEIQRTEQGDSAMYLCASSEQGGNQPQHFGDGTRLSIL.

This clone was counted only a few times. The chain joins TRBV5-1 to TRBJ1-2; perhaps TRBD1 as D (6 bases). Germline V gives CDR1 SGHRS, CDR2 YFSETQ. V gave up 3 bases and J gave up 14 bases, with 23 bases separating them. The CDR3 length is 14 residues. DNA for the CDR3: TGCGCCAGCAGCTCGTCCACAGGGAATGGTAGATCTACCTTC. As protein: CASSSSTGNGRSTF.

This chain joins TRBV2 and TRBJ1-2, with TRBD1 matching over 7 bases. Germline V CDR1 and CDR2: SNHLY, FYNNEI. With V trimmed by 5 bases and J by 7 bases, 7 bases remained unmatched. The CDR3 consists of 13 residues. The CDR3 is CASSFVTGVGYTF. CDR3 DNA: TGTGCCAGCAGTTTTGTCACAGGGGTTGGCTACACCTTC.

The V and J genes are TRBV2 and TRBJ1-6, with D possibly matching TRBD1 (5 bases). With 9 bases removed from V and 8 bases from J, the gap between germline ends came to 14 bases. Germline V gene data show CDR1 as SNHLY and CDR2 as FYNNEI. The CDR3 length is 13 residues. This CDR3 reads CASRGGGDSPLHF. The CDR3 nucleotides are TGTGCCAGTCGCGGAGGAGGGGATTCACCCCTCCACTTT. The full variable domain, in which reference TRBV2 and TRBJ1-6 provide the parts outside the CDR3, is EPEVTQTPSHQVTQMGQEVILRCVPISNHLYFYWYRQILGQKVEFLVSFYNNEISEKSEIFDDQFSVERPDGSNFTLKIRSTKLEDSAMYFCASRGGGDSPLHFGNGTRLTVT.

This chain uses TRBV21-1 with TRBJ1-3. TRBV21-1 is tagged as a pseudogene. The CDR3 spans 12 residues. The CDR3 nucleotides read TGTGCCAGCAGCAAAGGATCGCCGGGAACCAAATTT. It is translated as CASSKGSPGTKF.

The J gene is TRBJ1-1, the V gene TRBV5-4; TRBD1 matches at 9 bases. After removal of 3 bases from V and 4 bases from J, the junction contained 7 bases not matched to a gene. Germline V gives CDR1 SGHNT, CDR2 YYREEE (reference sequence). The CDR3 extends over 15 amino acids. The CDR3 DNA reads as TGTGCCAGCAGCTCCTGGGACAGGGTCGTCACTGAAGCTTTCTTT. Translation: CASSSWDRVVTEAFF.

The V call is TRBV5-1, the J call TRBJ1-2; 10 bases are a match to TRBD1. This CDR3 is built from 16 residues. The germline V gene has CDR1 SGHRS and CDR2 YFSETQ. Losses at the gene ends were 5 bases for V and 4 bases for J; bases not matched to a gene: 11. The CDR3 nucleotides read TGCGCCAGCAGTCTGGACAGGGGGACCCTAGGCTATGGCTACACCTTC. This translates into CASSLDRGTLGYGYTF.

V and J are TRBV19 and TRBJ1-6; weak D call: TRBD1 (6 bases). Trimming left V 5 bases short and J 8 bases short, with 10 bases between. From germline, CDR1 is LNHDA and CDR2 SQIVND (reference sequence). The CDR3 consists of 13 residues. CDR3 sequence reads: CASSASGDSPLHF. Written as DNA, the CDR3 is TGTGCCAGTAGTGCTTCAGGGGATTCACCCCTCCACTTT.

This chain joins TRBV2 and TRBJ2-1; possibly TRBD2 for D (5 bases). V was cut by 7 bases and J by 3 bases, with 10 bases left in between. The CDR3 has 13 residues. Germline assignment: CDR1 SNHLY and CDR2 FYNNEI. Written as DNA, the CDR3 is TGTGCCAGCAAGGCCGGGATCTACAATGAGCAGTTCTTC. Its translation is CASKAGIYNEQFF.

The rearrangement links TRBV5-1 to TRBJ2-3; possible D gene TRBD2, 6 bases. Germline V gene sequence: CDR1 SGHRS, CDR2 YFSETQ. The CDR3 totals 16 residues. Trimming pared 0 bases from V and 1 base from J, leaving 12 bases between. The chain's CDR3 is CASSLDRERGTDTQYF. The DNA for the CDR3 is TGCGCCAGCAGCTTGGATCGGGAGAGGGGCACAGATACGCAGTATTTT. Variable domain in full (rest from reference TRBV5-1 and TRBJ2-3): KAGVTQTPRYLIKTRGQQVTLSCSPISGHRSVSWYQQTPGQGLQFLFEYFSETQRNKGNFPGRFSGRQFSNSRSEMNVSTLELGDSALYLCASSLDRERGTDTQYFGPGTRLTVL.

The V call is TRBV5-1, the J call TRBJ1-2; 9 bases are shared with TRBD1. This CDR3 is 14 amino acids long. Germline V gene data show CDR1 as SGHRS and CDR2 as YFSETQ. V was pared by 5 bases and J by 5 bases, with 7 bases of the junction left unmatched. The CDR3 loop reads CASSRGQGNYGYTF. The DNA of the CDR3 is TGCGCCAGCAGTAGAGGACAGGGGAATTATGGCTACACCTTC.

The rearrangement uses TRBV5-5 and TRBJ1-5; D perhaps matches TRBD1 (5 bases). Trimming removed 2 bases at V and 2 bases at J, with 14 bases between. Germline CDR1 SGHKS, CDR2 YYEKEE (reference sequence). The CDR3 has 16 amino acids. CDR3 region: CASSFGGSLGNQPQHF. The CDR3 coding sequence is TGTGCCAGCAGCTTCGGGGGTTCCCTAGGCAATCAGCCCCAGCATTTT.

The chain carries TRBV5-6 and TRBJ1-3, with 9 positions matching TRBD1. Looked up from germline, CDR1 is SGHDT and CDR2 is YYEEEE. The CDR3 runs 16 residues. Unmatched junction bases numbered 5, after V lost 4 bases and J lost 0 bases. The CDR3 DNA follows: TGTGCCAGCAGCCCCGGACAGGGGAGCTCTGGAAACACCATATATTTT. Translating it yields CASSPGQGSSGNTIYF.

The rearrangement links TRBV18 to TRBJ1-6; 7 nucleotides agree with TRBD1. Germline lookup yields CDR1 KGHSH and CDR2 LQKENI. V lost 10 bases and J lost 9; bases outside the gene matches: 12. The CDR3 spans 14 residues. CDR3 sequence (DNA): TGTGCCACAAGGCCCGACAGGGACGGTTCACCCCTCCACTTT. As protein: CATRPDRDGSPLHF.

This clone was observed once. This chain connects TRBV28 to TRBJ1-1; TRBD1 agrees at 10 bases. The length of the CDR3 is 17 residues. V lost 2 bases, J lost 3 bases, and 9 bases stayed unmatched. Germline V lookup: CDR1 MDHEN, CDR2 SYDVKM. CDR3 in DNA: TGTGCCAGCAGTTTAACCTCCGGGACAGGGGATGACACTGAAGCTTTCTTT. Amino acid sequence: CASSLTSGTGDDTEAFF.

The chain employs TRBV7-8 and TRBJ2-7; 7 bases align to TRBD1. Germline CDR1 and CDR2: SGHVS and FQNEAQ. The ends lost 2 bases at V and 3 bases at J; junction bases unmatched: 10. The CDR3 extends over 16 amino acids. CDR3 in DNA: TGTGCCAGCAGCTTAATGGGGACAGCGACACGCTACGAGCAGTACTTC. Its translation is CASSLMGTATRYEQYF.

The chain is built from TRBV23-1 and TRBJ2-7, with 9 bases aligning to TRBD1. TRBV23-1 is recorded as an ORF, its role being uncertain. The V gene end was trimmed by 1 base and the J gene end by 6 bases; junction bases not matched to a gene: 13. This CDR3 has 17 amino acids. This CDR3 is CASSQLGGDRETSEQYF. The CDR3 region has the DNA TGCGCCAGCAGTCAATTGGGGGGGGACAGGGAGACTTCCGAGCAGTACTTC.

The chain employs TRBV2 and TRBJ2-5; 9 positions agree with TRBD2. V gave up 1 base and J gave up 3 bases; unmatched junction bases: 0. This CDR3 spans 14 amino acids. Germline V gene data show CDR1 as SNHLY and CDR2 as FYNNEI. CDR3 residues: CASSEGLAEETQYF. CDR3 sequence (DNA): TGTGCCAGCAGTGAAGGACTAGCGGAAGAGACCCAGTACTTC.

The chain links TRBV5-5 to TRBJ1-1; no clear D gene. The V gene lost 0 bases and the J gene lost 0 bases, with 6 bases spanning the gap. This CDR3 comprises 14 residues. The germline gives CDR1 SGHKS, CDR2 YYEKEE (reference sequence). This CDR3 is CASSLDQVNTEAFF. In DNA, the CDR3 is TGTGCCAGCAGCTTGGACCAGGTGAACACTGAAGCTTTCTTT.